This TCR beta chain derives from a study of T cell changes during pregnancy in multiple sclerosis. Libraries were prepared by immunoSEQ multiplex PCR; TCRdb keeps only in-frame clonotypes and omits some of them. The sample lists almost 95,000 clones; 92% were seen once. Sequences were derived from peripheral blood, sampled in the first trimester of pregnancy. The TCR was taken from a female donor with multiple sclerosis, enrolled in a pregnancy study.

The CDR3 reads CASSLGHRGRSNQPQHF. The CDR3 coding sequence is TGTGCCAGCAGCTTAGGGCACCGGGGTCGGAGCAATCAGCCCCAGCATTTT. This sequence joins TRBV7-6 and TRBJ1-5; D is uncertain. CDR1 is SGHVS, CDR2 FNYEAQ, per germline. Trimming left V 1 base short and J 1 base short, with 14 bases between. The CDR3 consists of 17 residues.